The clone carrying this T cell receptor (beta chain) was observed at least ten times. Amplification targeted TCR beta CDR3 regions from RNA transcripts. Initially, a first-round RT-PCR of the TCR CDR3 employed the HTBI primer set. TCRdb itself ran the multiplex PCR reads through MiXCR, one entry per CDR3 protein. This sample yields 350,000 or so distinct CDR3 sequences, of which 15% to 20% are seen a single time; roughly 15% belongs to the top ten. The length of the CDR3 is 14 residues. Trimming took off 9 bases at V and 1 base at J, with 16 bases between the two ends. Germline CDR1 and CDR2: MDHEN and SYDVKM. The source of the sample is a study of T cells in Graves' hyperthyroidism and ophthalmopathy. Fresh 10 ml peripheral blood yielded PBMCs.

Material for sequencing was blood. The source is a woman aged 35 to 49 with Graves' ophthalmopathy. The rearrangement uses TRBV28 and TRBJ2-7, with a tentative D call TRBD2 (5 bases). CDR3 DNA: TGTGCCAGTTCGAGGGCCCTGCTGTCCTACGAGCAGTACTTC. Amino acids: CASSRALLSYEQYF. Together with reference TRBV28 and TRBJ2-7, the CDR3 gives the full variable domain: DVKVTQSSRYLVKRTGEKVFLECVQDMDHENMFWYRQDPGLGLRLIYFSYDVKMKEKGDIPEGYSVSREKKERFSLILESASTNQTSMYLCASSRALLSYEQYFGPGTRLTVT.